Sequencing of this T cell receptor (beta chain) was carried out in a study of shared clonotypes between healthy human individuals. On sorted subsets, replicate PCRs used approximately 190 ng DNA, or approximately 33,000 T cell genomes. Some clones are missing from TCRdb's copy, which holds only in-frame ones; the method was immunoSEQ multiplex PCR. The sample lists over a million clones, roughly 96% occurring once. Overall study findings and caveats: Some clonotypes were shared by all four sorted-subset donors, while others were not shared. The non-shared ones had lower generation probabilities than the shared ones. The authors expected sequencing depth to affect clonotype sharing among donors. Estimated richness was generally greater in naive than memory subsets.

With respect to this clone: Its antigen is not known.

CDR3 size: 15 residues. Germline CDR1 reads MNHNS; CDR2 reads SASEGT. Trimming took 5 bases from V and 5 from J; bases not matched to a gene: 8. Sequencing input: naive CD4+ T cells sorted from blood. Sample subset: CD45RA+ positively selected. The chain is built from TRBV6-1 and TRBJ1-3, with 8 bases lining up with TRBD1. The TCR comes from a man aged 30-40 years in good health. The CDR3 sequence is CASSRGQGLRNTIYF. In DNA, the CDR3 is TGTGCCAGCAGTCGCGGACAGGGATTGAGAAACACCATATATTTT.